The 21 T cell receptor beta chains below were found in one sample sequenced in a study of PD-L1 blockade in urothelial cancer. Time point in this sample: peripheral blood 6 weeks after treatment start. Some clones are missing from TCRdb's copy, which holds only in-frame ones; the method was immunoSEQ multiplex PCR. The sample contains tens of thousands of clones, 80% to 90% of which appear only once. The sequences come from PBMCs, collected around atezolizumab (anti-PD-L1) treatment. These receptors were obtained from a man in his sixties with urothelial cancer.

The CDR3 protein is CASSQPSRSFNEQFF. Here the CDR3 DNA reads TGTGCCAGCAGCCAACCTAGCCGATCGTTCAATGAGCAGTTCTTC. V gene TRBV14 combines with J gene TRBJ2-1; possible D gene TRBD2, 5 bases. V gave up 2 bases and J gave up 6 bases, with 14 bases separating them. The CDR3 spans 15 residues. Germline CDR1 SGHDN, CDR2 FVKESK.

CDR3 nucleotide sequence: TGTGCCACCAGCACCCACCTTACAGGGGACACTGAAGCTTTCTTT. It encodes CATSTHLTGDTEAFF. V gene TRBV15 combines with J gene TRBJ1-1; 7 bases line up with TRBD1. Trimming at V came to 4 bases and at J to 3 bases, leaving 8 bases not matched to a gene. The CDR3 totals 15 residues. CDR1 is LNHNV, CDR2 YYDKDF, per germline (reference sequence).

V is TRBV30 and J is TRBJ1-6; D is undetermined. V lost 0 bases and J lost 9, with 12 bases in between. The CDR3 runs 14 residues. Per the germline V gene, CDR1 is GTSNPN and CDR2 is SVGIG (reference sequence). CDR3 sequence reads: CAWSVSGFRSPLHF. Written as DNA, the CDR3 is TGTGCCTGGAGTGTATCAGGATTTCGTTCACCCCTCCACTTT.

The chain joins TRBV6-6 to TRBJ1-4; D might be TRBD1 (5 bases). CDR3 length: 14 residues. Germline assignment: CDR1 MNHNY and CDR2 SVGAGI (reference sequence). V dropped 7 bases and J dropped 7 bases, with 16 bases sitting between them. CDR3: CASNPGGIGEKLFF. CDR3 in DNA: TGTGCCAGCAACCCGGGGGGAATCGGTGAAAAACTGTTTTTT.

This clone was detected once. The J gene is TRBJ2-1, the V gene TRBV6-5; 7 bases are a match to TRBD1. This CDR3 contains 11 residues. Germline CDR1 is MNHEY and CDR2 is SVGAGI. CDR3 nucleotide sequence: TGTGCAGGAGGACAGGCCAATGAGCAGTTCTTC. Protein product: CAGGQANEQFF.

The V and J genes are TRBV5-1 and TRBJ2-7, with 8 bases identical to TRBD2. CDR3 size: 15 residues. Trimming removed 4 bases from V and 2 bases from J; junction bases left unmatched: 8. Looked up from germline, CDR1 is SGHRS and CDR2 is YFSETQ. The CDR3 is CASSRNSGATYEQYF. The DNA for the CDR3 is TGCGCCAGCAGCCGGAATAGCGGGGCCACCTACGAGCAGTACTTC.

The rearrangement links TRBV25-1 to TRBJ1-4; D possibly corresponds to TRBD1 (5 bases). Germline lookup yields CDR1 MGHDK and CDR2 SYGVNS. The V and J ends lost 1 base and 12 bases respectively, with 12 bases between them. The CDR3 consists of 13 residues. CDR3 DNA: TGTGCCAGCAGTGAATGGGAGGGAGGGGAACTGTTTTTT. Translation: CASSEWEGGELFF.

The chain has TRBV7-9 and TRBJ2-5; TRBD2 agrees at 11 bases. CDR3 length: 12 residues. The V gene end was trimmed by 3 bases and the J gene end by 9 bases; junction bases not matched to a gene: 0. Germline V gene lookup returns CDR1 SEHNR and CDR2 FQNEAQ (reference sequence). The DNA of the CDR3 is TGTGCCAGCAGCTTGACTAGCGGGGCCCAGTACTTC. It translates to CASSLTSGAQYF.

This clone was seen a few times. V is TRBV29-1 and J is TRBJ2-1; D is perhaps TRBD1 (5 bases). Germline V gene data show CDR1 as SQVTM and CDR2 as ANQGSEA. V dropped 1 base and J dropped 9 bases, with 19 bases sitting between them. CDR3 size: 15 residues. This chain's CDR3 is CSVEANTARQGEQFF. DNA of the CDR3: TGCAGCGTTGAAGCTAACACAGCCCGTCAGGGTGAGCAGTTCTTC.

V is TRBV11-2 and J is TRBJ1-5; weak D call: TRBD1 (5 bases). Trimming took 3 bases from V and 0 from J, leaving 9 bases between them. The CDR3 length is 15 residues. Per germline, CDR1 SGHAT and CDR2 FQNNGV. In nucleotides, the CDR3 is TGTGCCAGCAGCTTGCAGGGATATAGCAATCAGCCCCAGCATTTT. Protein sequence: CASSLQGYSNQPQHF.

Remarks on this clone: An end of the junction differs from the germline gene, which may be a read error. V and J are TRBV12-5 and TRBJ1-5; D not certain. The CDR3 has 13 residues. In germline, CDR1 is LGHNT, CDR2 FRNRAP. The CDR3 nucleotides are TGTGCTAGTGGTTTGACCAACCGTCAGGCCCAGCATTTT. This sequence encodes CASGLTNRQAQHF.

The genes are TRBV11-3 and TRBJ2-7, with 12 bases lining up with TRBD2. CDR1 and CDR2 from the germline V gene are SGHNT and YENEEA. The CDR3 contains 15 residues. With V trimmed by 2 bases and J by 4 bases, 3 bases remained unmatched. CDR3 sequence (DNA): TGTGCCAGCAGCTTACTAGCGGGGGGGCAGTACGAGCAGTACTTC. Translation gives CASSLLAGGQYEQYF.

J is TRBJ2-5 and V is TRBV21-1; the table's D call, TRBD2, has no DNA check behind it. TRBV21-1 is described as a pseudogene. The CDR3 has 16 residues. The CDR3 loop reads CARGRDPTSRKETQYF. In DNA form, the CDR3 reads TGTGCCAGGGGCCGAGATCCCACTAGCCGCAAAGAGACCCAGTACTTC.

The chain links TRBV5-5 to TRBJ2-3; TRBD2 matches 8 bases. CDR1 and CDR2 from the germline V gene are SGHKS and YYEKEE (reference sequence). With 4 bases clipped from V and 4 bases from J, the junction kept 5 bases outside the gene matches. The CDR3 extends over 14 amino acids. The CDR3 sequence: CASSTGLGADTQYF. The CDR3 DNA reads TGTGCCAGCAGCACGGGACTAGGGGCAGATACGCAGTATTTT.

In this sample, this clone turned up once. The chain joins TRBV6-6 to TRBJ1-2, with D unclear. The length of the CDR3 is 15 residues. V was clipped by 5 bases and J by 1 base, with 14 bases between them. From germline, CDR1 is MNHNY and CDR2 SVGAGI (reference sequence). CDR3 amino acids: CASSPLGLHNYGYTF. The CDR3 DNA is TGTGCCAGCAGTCCTCTTGGGCTGCATAACTATGGCTACACCTTC.

The genes are TRBV14 and TRBJ2-3, with 13 bases identical to TRBD2. The ends lost 2 bases at V and 1 base at J; junction bases unmatched: 6. The CDR3 covers 18 residues. CDR1 SGHDN and CDR2 FVKESK come from the germline V gene. DNA of the CDR3: TGTGCCAGCAGCCAAACAAGGACTAGCGGGGGTCGCACAGATACGCAGTATTTT. Amino acid sequence: CASSQTRTSGGRTDTQYF. Full variable domain (rest looked up from reference TRBV14 and TRBJ2-3): EAGVTQFPSHSVIEKGQTVTLRCDPISGHDNLYWYRRVMGKEIKFLLHFVKESKQDESGMPNNRFLAERTGGTYSTLKVQPAELEDSGVYFCASSQTRTSGGRTDTQYFGPGTRLTVL.

The chain combines TRBV7-8 with TRBJ1-5; D remains ambiguous. The germline V and J ends were trimmed by 6 bases and 4 bases, with 10 bases remaining between them. CDR1 and CDR2 (germline): SGHVS, FQNEAQ. The CDR3 spans 13 residues. The DNA for the CDR3 is TGTGCCAGCAGGAATACAGTTAATCAGCCCCAGCATTTT. This translates into CASRNTVNQPQHF.

V is TRBV4-2 and J is TRBJ2-7; 8 positions match TRBD2. The V gene end was trimmed by 5 bases and the J gene end by 2 bases; junction bases not matched to a gene: 8. The CDR3 totals 15 residues. Germline values: CDR1 LGHNA, CDR2 YNFKEQ. The CDR3 DNA reads TGTGCCAGCAGCTTGGAACTAGCGGATACCTACGAGCAGTACTTC. It yields the protein CASSLELADTYEQYF.

The CDR3: CASSQGDGGTQETQYF. CDR3 bases: TGTGCCAGCAGCCAAGGTGACGGGGGGACACAAGAGACCCAGTACTTC. This rearrangement joins TRBV4-2 to TRBJ2-5; D is perhaps TRBD2 (7 bases). V was cut by 1 base and J by 2 bases, with 14 bases left in between. Germline lookup yields CDR1 LGHNA and CDR2 YNFKEQ. This CDR3 region has 16 residues.

V and J are TRBV27 and TRBJ1-1; possible D gene TRBD1, 6 bases. CDR3 length: 13 residues. The V end lost 5 bases, the J end lost 1 base, and 8 bases lay between the germline ends. Germline V gives CDR1 MNHEY, CDR2 SMNVEV (reference sequence). The CDR3 region has the DNA TGTGCCAGCAGTAACAGGGAGAACACTGAAGCTTTCTTT. The encoded protein is CASSNRENTEAFF.

J is TRBJ1-1 and V is TRBV9, with 8 bases lining up with TRBD1. Per germline, CDR1 SGDLS and CDR2 YYNGEE. V gave up 1 base and J gave up 3 bases; unmatched junction bases: 5. The CDR3 sequence is 15 residues long. The CDR3 region has the DNA TGTGCCAGCAGCGTAAGGACAGGGCGGGACACTGAAGCTTTCTTT. Translation gives CASSVRTGRDTEAFF.